This is a list of T cell receptor beta chains from one sample in a study of blood T cell repertoires in COVID-19. Profiling relied on immunoSEQ multiplex PCR, and the TCRdb table lists in-frame clones only, not all of them. The sample shows some 73,000 clones, 70% to 80% of them seen only once. The sequenced material came from peripheral blood. These receptors originate from a man between 65 and 85 years old with COVID-19, enrolled during active disease. Both conserved end residues are part of each CDR3. D genes are given only for firm matches. Not every row has a clone size; where given, it reads once, few, many or a size class.

V,J,size,D,CDR3,DNA
TRBV28,TRBJ1-2,NA,NA,CASSLKPLYYGYTF,TGTGCCAGCAGTTTAAAGCCGTTATACTATGGCTACACCTTC
TRBV4-1,TRBJ1-6,NA,NA,CASSHGGRVGSPLHF,TGCGCCAGCAGCCACGGTGGGAGGGTGGGATCACCCCTCCACTTT
TRBV5-1,TRBJ2-1,NA,TRBD2,CASSLGVLAGGNEQFF,TGCGCCAGCAGCTTGGGTGTTCTAGCGGGTGGCAATGAGCAGTTCTTC
TRBV28,TRBJ1-1,NA,NA,CASGLNTEAFF,TGTGCCAGCGGCTTGAACACTGAAGCTTTCTTT
TRBV10-3,TRBJ1-5,few,TRBD1,CAISEQGTNQPQHF,TGTGCCATCAGTGAACAGGGGACTAATCAGCCCCAGCATTTT
TRBV18,TRBJ2-7,NA,NA,CASSPPVNEASSYEQYF,TGTGCCAGCTCACCACCGGTGAACGAAGCTAGCTCCTACGAGCAGTACTTC
TRBV10-3,TRBJ1-5,NA,TRBD1,CAISEGTGSNQPQHF,TGTGCCATCAGTGAGGGGACAGGGAGCAATCAGCCCCAGCATTTT
TRBV28,TRBJ1-2,NA,TRBD1,CASSSGGYGYTF,TGTGCCAGCAGTTCAGGGGGCTATGGCTACACCTTC
TRBV7-2,TRBJ1-2,NA,TRBD1,CASSLLTSTGIYGYTF,TGTGCCAGCAGCTTACTCACATCGACAGGGATCTATGGCTACACCTTC
TRBV5-8,TRBJ1-2,NA,TRBD1,CASSLVWTGSAGYTF,TGTGCCAGCAGCTTGGTTTGGACAGGGTCCGCTGGCTACACCTTC
TRBV14,TRBJ1-2,NA,NA,CASSHTLTRRERSNYGYTF,TGTGCCAGCAGCCACACCCTGACAAGGAGGGAACGATCTAACTATGGCTACACCTTC
TRBV18,TRBJ2-5,NA,NA,CASSPPRLATRETQYF,TGTGCCAGCTCACCACCGCGGCTAGCGACACGGGAGACCCAGTACTTC
TRBV30,TRBJ1-6,once,NA,CAWSVQGTLLGSPLHF,TGTGCCTGGAGCGTACAGGGAACGCTCCTTGGGTCACCCCTCCACTTT
TRBV15,TRBJ1-5,NA,TRBD1,CATSRDSIRDRGRDQPQHF,TGTGCCACCAGCAGAGATTCGATTCGGGACAGGGGTCGGGATCAGCCCCAGCATTTT
TRBV12-3/TRBV12-4,TRBJ2-3,few,TRBD1,CASSPRQGDTQYF,TGTGCCAGCAGTCCCCGACAGGGAGATACGCAGTATTTT
TRBV28,TRBJ1-2,NA,TRBD1,CASSPPGQIYGYTF,TGTGCCAGCAGTCCCCCGGGACAGATCTATGGCTACACCTTC
TRBV5-8,TRBJ2-7,NA,NA,CASSLVVHEQYF,TGTGCCAGCAGCTTGGTAGTCCACGAGCAGTACTTC
TRBV7-8,TRBJ1-2,NA,TRBD1,CASSLGSGGNGDGYTF,TGTGCCAGCAGCTTAGGCTCAGGGGGCAATGGTGATGGCTACACCTTC
TRBV28,TRBJ2-7,NA,TRBD2,CASKGGREYEQYF,TGTGCCAGCAAGGGCGGGCGGGAGTACGAGCAGTACTTC
TRBV10-3,TRBJ1-1,NA,NA,CAIQVNTEAFF,TGTGCCATACAGGTGAACACTGAAGCTTTCTTT
TRBV28,TRBJ2-3,NA,NA,CASSLQLHTQYF,TGTGCCAGCAGTTTACAGTTACATACGCAGTATTTT
TRBV10-3,TRBJ2-1,NA,TRBD2,CAISEVAGGSYNEQFF,TGTGCCATCAGTGAGGTAGCGGGAGGCTCCTACAATGAGCAGTTCTTC
TRBV6-5,TRBJ2-1,NA,NA,CASSSGPGGQFF,TGTGCCAGCAGTAGCGGGCCCGGGGGGCAGTTCTTC
TRBV2,TRBJ2-7,NA,TRBD1,CASSENRDSYEQYF,TGTGCCAGCAGTGAGAACCGGGACAGCTACGAGCAGTACTTC
TRBV5-6,TRBJ2-1,NA,TRBD2,CASSFGGRARGEQFF,TGTGCCAGCAGCTTCGGCGGGAGGGCCCGTGGTGAGCAGTTCTTC
TRBV3-1/TRBV3-2,TRBJ2-2,many,TRBD2,CASSRGTRTAGELFF,TGTGCCAGCAGCCGTGGGACTAGGACGGCCGGGGAGCTGTTTTTT
TRBV9,TRBJ2-7,NA,TRBD1,CASSVGHGQGYEQYF,TGTGCCAGCAGCGTAGGCCATGGACAGGGCTACGAGCAGTACTTC
TRBV30,TRBJ2-1,NA,TRBD1,CAWSGTGVTYNEQFF,TGTGCCTGGAGTGGAACAGGGGTCACCTACAATGAGCAGTTCTTC
TRBV4-3,TRBJ2-4,NA,NA,CASSQETGRDIQYF,TGCGCCAGCAGCCAAGAAACAGGAAGGGACATTCAGTACTTC
TRBV24-1,TRBJ2-7,NA,TRBD1,CATSDATGQGVYEQYF,TGTGCCACCAGTGATGCAACGGGACAGGGGGTCTACGAGCAGTACTTC
TRBV21-1,TRBJ2-3,NA,NA,CASSKWYHAPGQGAVTDTQYF,TGTGCCAGCAGCAAATGGTACCACGCACCGGGACAGGGGGCGGTCACAGATACGCAGTATTTT
TRBV15,TRBJ1-1,NA,TRBD1,CATSRPEGARTEAFF,TGTGCCACCAGCAGGCCGGAGGGGGCGAGAACTGAAGCTTTCTTT
TRBV12-3/TRBV12-4,TRBJ1-1,NA,TRBD1,CASSFTAQGEAFF,TGTGCCAGCAGTTTTACGGCACAGGGGGAAGCTTTCTTT
TRBV19,TRBJ2-1,NA,TRBD1,CASSIALPGTGVGNEQFF,TGTGCCAGTAGTATAGCCCTCCCAGGGACAGGGGTGGGCAATGAGCAGTTCTTC
TRBV2,TRBJ2-1,NA,TRBD1,CASSDFMGQEQFF,TGTGCCAGCAGTGATTTTATGGGACAGGAGCAGTTCTTC
TRBV12-3/TRBV12-4,TRBJ2-5,NA,NA,CASSFPSEETQYF,TGTGCCAGCAGTTTTCCCTCCGAGGAGACCCAGTACTTC
TRBV4-2,TRBJ1-1,few,NA,CASSQVSTSTEAFF,TGTGCCAGCAGCCAAGTGAGCACTTCAACTGAAGCTTTCTTT
TRBV4-2,TRBJ1-2,once,TRBD1,CASSQDAGGKSGYTF,TGTGCCAGCAGCCAAGATGCAGGGGGCAAATCTGGCTACACCTTC
TRBV6-5,TRBJ2-1,NA,TRBD2,CASSLLAGVSNEQFF,TGTGCCAGCAGCCTTCTCGCGGGAGTCTCAAATGAGCAGTTCTTC
TRBV6-1,TRBJ1-5,NA,NA,CASSEERGRMRNQPQHF,TGTGCCAGCAGTGAAGAACGGGGGAGGATGAGGAATCAGCCCCAGCATTTT